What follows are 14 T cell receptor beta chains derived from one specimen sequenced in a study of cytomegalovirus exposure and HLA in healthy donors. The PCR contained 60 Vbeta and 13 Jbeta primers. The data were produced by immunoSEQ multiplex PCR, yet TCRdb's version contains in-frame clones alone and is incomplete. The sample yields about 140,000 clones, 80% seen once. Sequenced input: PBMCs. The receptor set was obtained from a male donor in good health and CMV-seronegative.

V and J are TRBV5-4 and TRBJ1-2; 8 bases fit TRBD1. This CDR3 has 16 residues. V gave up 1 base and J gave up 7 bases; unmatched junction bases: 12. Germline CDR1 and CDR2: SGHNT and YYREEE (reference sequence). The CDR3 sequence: CASSLIDQGAVGGYTF. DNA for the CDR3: TGTGCCAGCAGCTTGATTGATCAGGGGGCGGTTGGTGGCTACACCTTC.

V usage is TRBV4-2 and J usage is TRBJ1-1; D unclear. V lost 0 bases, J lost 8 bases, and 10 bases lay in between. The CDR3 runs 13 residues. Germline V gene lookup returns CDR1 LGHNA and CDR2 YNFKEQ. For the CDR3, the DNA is TGTGCCAGCAGCCAAGATCGGACGGGAGAAGCTTTCTTT. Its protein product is CASSQDRTGEAFF.

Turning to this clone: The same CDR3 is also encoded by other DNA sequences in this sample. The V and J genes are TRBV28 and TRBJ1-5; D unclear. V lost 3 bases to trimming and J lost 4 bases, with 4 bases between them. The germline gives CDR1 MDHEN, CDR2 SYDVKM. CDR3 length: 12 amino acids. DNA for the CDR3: TGTGCCAGCAGTTTCCCTAATCAGCCCCAGCATTTT. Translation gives CASSFPNQPQHF.

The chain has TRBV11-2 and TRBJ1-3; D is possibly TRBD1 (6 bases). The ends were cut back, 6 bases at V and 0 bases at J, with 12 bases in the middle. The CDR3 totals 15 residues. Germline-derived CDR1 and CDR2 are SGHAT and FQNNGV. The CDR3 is CASSFTGYSGNTIYF. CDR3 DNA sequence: TGTGCCAGCAGTTTTACAGGGTACTCTGGAAACACCATATATTTT.

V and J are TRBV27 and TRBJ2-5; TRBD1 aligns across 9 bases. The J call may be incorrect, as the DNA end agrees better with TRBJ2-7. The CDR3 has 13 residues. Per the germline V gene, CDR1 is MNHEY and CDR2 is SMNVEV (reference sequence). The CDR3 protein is CASSRDRVNEQYF. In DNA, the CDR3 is TGTGCCAGCAGTCGGGACAGGGTGAACGAGCAGTACTTC.

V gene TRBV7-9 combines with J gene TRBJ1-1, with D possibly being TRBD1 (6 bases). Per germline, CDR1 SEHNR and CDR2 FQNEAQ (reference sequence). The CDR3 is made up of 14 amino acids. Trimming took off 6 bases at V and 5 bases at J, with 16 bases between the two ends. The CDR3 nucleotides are TGTGCCAGCAGTCGCGAGGGAGGGGGGACTGAAGCTTTCTTT. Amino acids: CASSREGGGTEAFF. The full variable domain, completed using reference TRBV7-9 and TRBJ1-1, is DTGVSQNPRHKITKRGQNVTFRCDPISEHNRLYWYRQTLGQGPEFLTYFQNEAQLEKSRLLSDRFSAERPKGSFSTLEIQRTEQGDSAMYLCASSREGGGTEAFFGQGTRLTVV.

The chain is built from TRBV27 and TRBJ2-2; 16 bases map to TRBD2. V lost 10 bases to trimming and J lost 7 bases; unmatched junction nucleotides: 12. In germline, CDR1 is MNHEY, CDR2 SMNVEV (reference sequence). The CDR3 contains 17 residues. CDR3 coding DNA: TGTGCCACCTTTGGGACTAGCGGGGGGGCCAGGATCGGGGAGCTGTTTTTT. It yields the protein CATFGTSGGARIGELFF.

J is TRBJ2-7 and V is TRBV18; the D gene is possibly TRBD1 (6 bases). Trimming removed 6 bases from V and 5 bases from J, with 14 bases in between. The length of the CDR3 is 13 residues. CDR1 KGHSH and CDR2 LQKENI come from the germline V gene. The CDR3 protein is CASSPSRDNEQYF. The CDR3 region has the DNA TGTGCCAGCTCGCCAAGCCGGGACAACGAGCAGTACTTC. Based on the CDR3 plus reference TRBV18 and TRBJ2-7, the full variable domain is NAGVMQNPRHLVRRRGQEARLRCSPMKGHSHVYWYRQLPEEGLKFMVYLQKENIIDESGMPKERFSAEFPKEGPSILRIQQVVRGDSAAYFCASSPSRDNEQYFGPGTRLTVT.

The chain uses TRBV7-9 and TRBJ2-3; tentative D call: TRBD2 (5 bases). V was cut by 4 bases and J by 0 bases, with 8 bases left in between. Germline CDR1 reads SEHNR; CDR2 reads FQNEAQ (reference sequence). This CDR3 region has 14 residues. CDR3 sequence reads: CASSSGGSTDTQYF. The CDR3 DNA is TGTGCCAGCAGCTCAGGAGGTAGCACAGATACGCAGTATTTT.

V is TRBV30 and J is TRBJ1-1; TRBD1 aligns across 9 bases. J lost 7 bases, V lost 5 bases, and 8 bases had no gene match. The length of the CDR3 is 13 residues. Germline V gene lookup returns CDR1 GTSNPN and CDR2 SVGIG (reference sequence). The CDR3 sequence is CAWQDRGNSEAFF. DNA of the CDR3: TGTGCCTGGCAGGACAGGGGTAATAGTGAAGCTTTCTTT.

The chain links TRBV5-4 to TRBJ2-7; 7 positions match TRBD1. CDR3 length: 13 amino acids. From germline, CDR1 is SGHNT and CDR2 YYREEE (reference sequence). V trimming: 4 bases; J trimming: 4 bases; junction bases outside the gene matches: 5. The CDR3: CASSRGQVYEQYF. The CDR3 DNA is TGTGCCAGCAGCCGCGGACAGGTATACGAGCAGTACTTC.

CDR3 DNA sequence: TGTGCCAGCAGCTTAGAGTCGGGGGCTAACTATGGCTACACCTTC. Translating gives CASSLESGANYGYTF. The J gene is TRBJ1-2, the V gene TRBV11-1; possibly TRBD1 for D (5 bases). V was cut by 1 base and J by 0 bases, with 9 bases left in between. Per germline, CDR1 SGHAT and CDR2 FQDESV (reference sequence). CDR3 length equals 15 residues.

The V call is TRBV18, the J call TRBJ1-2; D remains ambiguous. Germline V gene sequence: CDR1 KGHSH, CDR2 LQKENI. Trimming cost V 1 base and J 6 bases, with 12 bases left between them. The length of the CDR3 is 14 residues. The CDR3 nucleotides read TGTGCCAGCTCACCACAAAACGGGTACGATGGCTACACCTTC. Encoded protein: CASSPQNGYDGYTF.

In nucleotides, the CDR3 is TGTGCCTGGGAGACACAGGGAAACACCATATATTTT. It is translated as CAWETQGNTIYF. This chain connects TRBV30 to TRBJ1-3; D remains unclear. The CDR3 totals 12 residues. Germline assignment: CDR1 GTSNPN and CDR2 SVGIG (reference sequence). Trimming shortened V by 5 bases and J by 4 bases, and 9 bases separated the two germline ends.